This T cell receptor (beta chain) is from a study of T cells in Graves' hyperthyroidism and ophthalmopathy. Across the whole study: Staff took peripheral blood when the initial diagnosis was made, before any treatment began. Whole-study findings and limits: In blood, most of the thyroid clonotypes expanded above 0.001 were also present. The model made its ophthalmopathy prediction, and onset followed a median around 6.9 months later.

The CDR3 spans 13 residues. CDR1 is SGHRS, CDR2 YFSETQ, per germline. Among the patients, aged 18 to 65, hyperthyroidism was newly diagnosed and had lasted under 2 months. This clonotype was detected many times. The antigen is unknown. An end of the junction does not agree with germline; a read error may underlie this. Authors of the study amplified TCR beta CDR3 regions from RNA transcripts. When the TCR CDR3 underwent first-round RT-PCR, the HTBI primer set was used. TCRdb re-called the multiplex PCR reads with MiXCR, one entry per CDR3 protein. The sample gives approximately 640,000 distinct CDR3 sequences, around 15% of which show up once; 3.5% to 4% is in the top ten.

Input material: blood. The TCR was taken from a woman in her twenties or thirties with Graves' hyperthyroidism. The gene calls are TRBV5-1 and TRBJ1-1; D gene uncertain. Here the CDR3 DNA reads TGTGCCAGCAGCTTCCAGCTGAACACTGAAGCTTTCTTT. Amino acid sequence: CASSFQLNTEAFF.